The clone carrying this T cell receptor (beta chain) was seen repeatedly, ten times or more. The data derive from a study of T-cell reconstitution after alpha-beta-depleted transplantation in children. Using unique molecular identifiers, the investigators prepared the TCRbeta library. TCRdb reprocessed the PCR reads with MiXCR, giving one entry per CDR3 protein. The sample holds fewer than 130,000 distinct CDR3 sequences; 10% are singletons and the top ten take around 8.5%. This clonotype originated in a human donor who donated a stem cell graft to a child with acute lymphoblastic leukemia. The source material was PBMCs from the stem cell graft donor, sampled from the stem cell graft.

The CDR3 is CASSVDGGGAPFGGEQFF. The CDR3, as DNA: TGTGCCAGCAGCGTAGACGGCGGGGGGGCCCCGTTTGGTGGTGAGCAGTTCTTC. This rearrangement joins TRBV9 to TRBJ2-1; 9 nucleotides match TRBD2. V was clipped by 0 bases and J by 9 bases; unmatched bases: 16. Germline V gene data show CDR1 as SGDLS and CDR2 as YYNGEE. The CDR3 contains 18 residues.